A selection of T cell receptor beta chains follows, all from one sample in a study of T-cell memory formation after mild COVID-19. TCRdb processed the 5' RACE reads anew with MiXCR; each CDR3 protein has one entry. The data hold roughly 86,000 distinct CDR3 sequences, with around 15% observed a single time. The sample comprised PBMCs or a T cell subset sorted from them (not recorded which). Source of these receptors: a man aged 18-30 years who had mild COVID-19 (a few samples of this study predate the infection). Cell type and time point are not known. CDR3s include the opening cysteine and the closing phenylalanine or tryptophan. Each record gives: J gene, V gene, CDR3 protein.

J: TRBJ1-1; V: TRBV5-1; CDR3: CASSLRGEGTEAFF
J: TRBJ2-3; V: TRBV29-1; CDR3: CSVDRAATDTQYF
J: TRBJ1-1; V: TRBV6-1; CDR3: CASTRTGEAFF
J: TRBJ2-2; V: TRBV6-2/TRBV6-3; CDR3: CASSPGLAFAGELFF
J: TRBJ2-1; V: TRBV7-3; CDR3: CASSLEAGGSSAYNEQFF
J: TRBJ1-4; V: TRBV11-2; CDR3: CASSLRQGTNEKLFF
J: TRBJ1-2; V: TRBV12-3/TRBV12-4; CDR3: CASRRTGGYTF
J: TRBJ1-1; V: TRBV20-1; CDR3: CSAPDPVLQGLMNTEAFF
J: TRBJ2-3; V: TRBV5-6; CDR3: CASSLDPDTQYF
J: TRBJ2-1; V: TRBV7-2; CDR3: CASSLRSRGGFYNEQFF
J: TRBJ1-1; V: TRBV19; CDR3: CASSSVGSDTEAFF
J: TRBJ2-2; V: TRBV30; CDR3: CAWSTVGVNTGELFF
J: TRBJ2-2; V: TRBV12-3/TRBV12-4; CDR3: CASSLTPGSGELFF
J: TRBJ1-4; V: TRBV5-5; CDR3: CASSLAVGGESEKLFF
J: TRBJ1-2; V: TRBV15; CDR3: CATSLGQGYDYGYTF
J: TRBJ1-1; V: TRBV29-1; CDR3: CSVVRLGTEAFF
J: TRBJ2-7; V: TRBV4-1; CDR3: CASSQRARTDYEQYF
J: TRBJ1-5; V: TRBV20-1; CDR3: CSARRGNQPQHF
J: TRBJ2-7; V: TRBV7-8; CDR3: CASSPGDSSSYEQYF
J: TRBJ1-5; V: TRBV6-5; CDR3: CASSYWLDRALAQPQHF
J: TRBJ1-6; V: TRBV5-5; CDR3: CASSSPGGNDNSPLHF
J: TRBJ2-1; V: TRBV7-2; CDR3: CASSFPSSYNEQFF
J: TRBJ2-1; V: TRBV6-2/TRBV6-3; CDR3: CASRLAGSYNEQFF
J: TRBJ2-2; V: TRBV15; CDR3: CATSRGKGPWTGELFF
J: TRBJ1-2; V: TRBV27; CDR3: CASSLSGVQNYGYTF
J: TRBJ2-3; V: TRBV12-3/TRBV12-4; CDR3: CASSFAAGTDTQYF